A selection of T cell receptor beta chains follows, all from one sample in a study of blood T cells in healthy people across ages. Each CDR3 protein is one row after TCRdb ran MiXCR on the 5' RACE reads. The data show hundreds of thousands of distinct CDR3 sequences, about 55% seen once. The sample was blood. The receptors were sampled from a man older than 75 in good health. The CDR3 runs from the conserved cysteine through the conserved F or W. D genes are given only for firm matches. Some rows mark clone size as missing; the rest say once, few, many or name a class of expanded clone.

v_gene: TRBV3-1; abundance: .; j_gene: TRBJ2-7; d_gene: TRBD2; len: 15; CDR3nt: TGTGCCAGCAGCTTACTAGCGAGCTCCTACAATGAGCAGTACTTC; CDR3aa: CASSLLASSYNEQYF
v_gene: TRBV9; abundance: many; j_gene: TRBJ2-2; d_gene: TRBD2; len: 15; CDR3nt: TGTGCCAGCACCGAGCGGGAGTTATTATCCGGGGAGCTGTTTTTT; CDR3aa: CASTERELLSGELFF
v_gene: TRBV29-1; abundance: once; j_gene: TRBJ2-7; d_gene: .; len: 13; CDR3nt: TGCAGCGTCGCTCGGCTGGGGGGCTCCGAGCAGTACTTC; CDR3aa: CSVARLGGSEQYF
v_gene: TRBV12-3/TRBV12-4; abundance: .; j_gene: TRBJ2-4; d_gene: .; len: 11; CDR3nt: TGTGCCAGCAGTTTCCGGGACATTCAGTACTTC; CDR3aa: CASSFRDIQYF
v_gene: TRBV20-1; abundance: .; j_gene: TRBJ1-5; d_gene: .; len: 14; CDR3nt: TGCAGTGCCACCCGGGACACTTTAAATCAGCCCCAGCATTTT; CDR3aa: CSATRDTLNQPQHF
v_gene: TRBV14; abundance: .; j_gene: TRBJ1-1; d_gene: .; len: 16; CDR3nt: TGTGCCAGCAGCTATAGACTGGGGGCGATGAACACTGAAGCTTTCTTT; CDR3aa: CASSYRLGAMNTEAFF
v_gene: TRBV6-5; abundance: .; j_gene: TRBJ2-5; d_gene: .; len: 14; CDR3nt: TGTGCCAGCGGAGTAACAGGGAGCAGAGAGACCCAGTACTTC; CDR3aa: CASGVTGSRETQYF
v_gene: TRBV4-1; abundance: few; j_gene: TRBJ2-6; d_gene: .; len: 16; CDR3nt: TGCGCCAGCAGCCCCCTGACAGTTTCTGGGGCCAACGTCCTGACTTTC; CDR3aa: CASSPLTVSGANVLTF
v_gene: TRBV29-1; abundance: .; j_gene: TRBJ2-5; d_gene: .; len: 12; CDR3nt: TGCAGCGGGATGGACAGCCAAGAGACCCAGTACTTC; CDR3aa: CSGMDSQETQYF
v_gene: TRBV5-1; abundance: .; j_gene: TRBJ1-1; d_gene: TRBD1; len: 15; CDR3nt: TGCGCCAGCAGCCCAACGGGACAGCGAGTCACTGAAGCTTTCTTT; CDR3aa: CASSPTGQRVTEAFF
v_gene: TRBV7-2; abundance: few; j_gene: TRBJ2-4; d_gene: TRBD2; len: 15; CDR3nt: TGTGCCAGCAGCTTACTAGCGGGAGGGGGGAACATTCAGTACTTC; CDR3aa: CASSLLAGGGNIQYF
v_gene: TRBV3-1; abundance: .; j_gene: TRBJ2-4; d_gene: .; len: 14; CDR3nt: TGTGCCAGCAGCCAAGGGAGGGTGGCAAACATTCAGTACTTC; CDR3aa: CASSQGRVANIQYF
v_gene: TRBV5-1; abundance: .; j_gene: TRBJ2-7; d_gene: .; len: 16; CDR3nt: TGCGCCAGCAGCTTGTTTTTGCAGGGAGAACCCTACGAGCAGTACTTC; CDR3aa: CASSLFLQGEPYEQYF
v_gene: TRBV11-2; abundance: once; j_gene: TRBJ2-7; d_gene: .; len: 12; CDR3nt: TGTGCCAGCAGCTTAGATTGGAGGTCCCAGTACTTC; CDR3aa: CASSLDWRSQYF
v_gene: TRBV9; abundance: .; j_gene: TRBJ2-5; d_gene: TRBD1; len: 17; CDR3nt: TGTGCCAGCAGCGCGGGGGTCCGGACAGGGGGTATCGAGACCCAGTACTTC; CDR3aa: CASSAGVRTGGIETQYF
v_gene: TRBV4-1; abundance: .; j_gene: TRBJ1-6; d_gene: .; len: 14; CDR3nt: TGCGCCAGCAGCCAAGTGGGAGGGATCGGACCCCTCCACTTT; CDR3aa: CASSQVGGIGPLHF
v_gene: TRBV2; abundance: .; j_gene: TRBJ2-1; d_gene: TRBD2; len: 15; CDR3nt: TGTGCCAGCATGAAGAAGCGGGGCCCCTACAATGAGCAGTTCTTC; CDR3aa: CASMKKRGPYNEQFF
v_gene: TRBV12-3/TRBV12-4; abundance: .; j_gene: TRBJ2-3; d_gene: .; len: 14; CDR3nt: TGTGCCAGCGTGAGGGCGGTGAGGTCAGATACGCAGTATTTT; CDR3aa: CASVRAVRSDTQYF
v_gene: TRBV6-5; abundance: .; j_gene: TRBJ1-6; d_gene: .; len: 13; CDR3nt: TGTGCCTGCGGGGACGGTGCCGGATTACCCCTCCACTTT; CDR3aa: CACGDGAGLPLHF
v_gene: TRBV3-1; abundance: .; j_gene: TRBJ2-1; d_gene: TRBD1; len: 16; CDR3nt: TGTGCCAGCAGCCAACAAAGGAGGATGACAGGGAATGAGCAGTTCTTC; CDR3aa: CASSQQRRMTGNEQFF
v_gene: TRBV12-3/TRBV12-4; abundance: .; j_gene: TRBJ2-7; d_gene: TRBD2; len: 14; CDR3nt: TGTGCCAGCAGCCTAGCGGGAGATTTCTACGAGCAGTACTTC; CDR3aa: CASSLAGDFYEQYF
v_gene: TRBV24-1; abundance: .; j_gene: TRBJ2-4; d_gene: .; len: 14; CDR3nt: TGTGCCACCAGTACAGGGACGGTGGGAAACATTCAGTACTTC; CDR3aa: CATSTGTVGNIQYF